The subject of this entry is one T cell receptor beta chain. Germline loops: CDR1 SGDLS, CDR2 YYNGEE. The CDR3 extends over 15 amino acids. V gave up 0 bases and J gave up 1 base, with 8 bases separating them. The source of the sample is a study of blood T cell repertoires in COVID-19. Generated by immunoSEQ multiplex PCR, the TCRdb table keeps only in-frame clones and is missing some. In the table there are 60,000 to 75,000 clones, 80% to 90% of which are singletons. The chain employs TRBV9 and TRBJ1-5; a possible D gene is TRBD1 (5 bases). This clonotype was obtained from a human donor in a cohort sampled during active COVID-19. Sample: peripheral blood. CDR3 sequence reads: CASSVEGKSNQPQHF. The DNA of the CDR3 is TGTGCCAGCAGCGTAGAGGGGAAGAGCAATCAGCCCCAGCATTTT. Full variable domain (rest looked up from reference TRBV9 and TRBJ1-5): DSGVTQTPKHLITATGQRVTLRCSPRSGDLSVYWYQQSLDQGLQFLIQYYNGEERAKGNILERFSAQQFPDLHSELNLSSLELGDSALYFCASSVEGKSNQPQHFGDGTRLSIL.